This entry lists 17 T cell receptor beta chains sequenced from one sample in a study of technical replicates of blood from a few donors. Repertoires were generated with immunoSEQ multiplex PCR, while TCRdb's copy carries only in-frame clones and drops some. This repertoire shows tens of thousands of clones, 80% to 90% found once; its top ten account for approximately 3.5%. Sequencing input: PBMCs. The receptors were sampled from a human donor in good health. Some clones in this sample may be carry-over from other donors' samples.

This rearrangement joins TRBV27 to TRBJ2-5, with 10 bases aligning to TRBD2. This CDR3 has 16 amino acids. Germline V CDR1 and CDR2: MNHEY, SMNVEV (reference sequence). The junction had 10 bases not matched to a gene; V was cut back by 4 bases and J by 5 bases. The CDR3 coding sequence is TGTGCCAGCAGTTCTAAGCGGGGGGGCAGGCTTGAGACCCAGTACTTC. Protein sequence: CASSSKRGGRLETQYF.

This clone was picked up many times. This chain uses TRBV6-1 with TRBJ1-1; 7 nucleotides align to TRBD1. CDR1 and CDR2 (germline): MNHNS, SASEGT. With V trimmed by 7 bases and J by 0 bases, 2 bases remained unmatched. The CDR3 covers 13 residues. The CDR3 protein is CASKQGLNTEAFF. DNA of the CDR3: TGTGCCAGCAAACAGGGGCTGAACACTGAAGCTTTCTTT.

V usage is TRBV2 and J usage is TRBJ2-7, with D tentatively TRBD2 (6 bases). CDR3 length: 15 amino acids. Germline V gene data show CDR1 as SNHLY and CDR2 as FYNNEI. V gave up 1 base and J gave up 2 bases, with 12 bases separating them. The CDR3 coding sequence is TGTGCCAGCAGTGAAGGCCATGGGGGGACCTACGAGCAGTACTTC. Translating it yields CASSEGHGGTYEQYF.

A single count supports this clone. CDR3 amino acids: CASSLGDRDYSEAFF. The CDR3 DNA is TGTGCCAGCAGCTTAGGTGACAGGGATTATTCCGAAGCTTTCTTT. This chain connects TRBV7-8 to TRBJ1-1; TRBD1 matches 7 bases. V was clipped by 1 base and J by 8 bases; unmatched bases: 10. Germline V CDR1 and CDR2: SGHVS, FQNEAQ. This CDR3 contains 15 residues. The variable domain in full, with the rest retrieved from reference TRBV7-8 and TRBJ1-1, is GAGVSQSPRYKVAKRGQDVALRCDPISGHVSLFWYQQALGQGPEFLTYFQNEAQLDKSGLPSDRFFAERPEGSVSTLKIQRTQQEDSAVYLCASSLGDRDYSEAFFGQGTRLTVV.

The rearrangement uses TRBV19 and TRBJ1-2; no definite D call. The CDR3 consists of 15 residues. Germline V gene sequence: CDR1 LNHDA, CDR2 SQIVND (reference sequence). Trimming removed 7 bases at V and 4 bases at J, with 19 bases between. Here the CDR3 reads CASTPRQSRSYGYTF. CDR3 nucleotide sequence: TGTGCCAGTACCCCAAGGCAAAGCAGGTCCTATGGCTACACCTTC.

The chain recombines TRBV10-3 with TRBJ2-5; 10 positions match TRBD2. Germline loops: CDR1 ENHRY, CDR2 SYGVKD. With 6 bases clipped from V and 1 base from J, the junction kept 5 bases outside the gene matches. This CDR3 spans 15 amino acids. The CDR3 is CAIRGLADSQETQYF. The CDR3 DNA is TGTGCCATCAGAGGACTAGCGGATAGCCAAGAGACCCAGTACTTC.

The chain's CDR3 is CASSAQTRNQPQHF. In DNA, the CDR3 is TGTGCCAGCAGTGCCCAGACACGCAATCAGCCCCAGCATTTT. The rearrangement joins TRBV2 to TRBJ1-5; D ambiguous. V lost 4 bases, J lost 2 bases, and 9 bases lay in between. CDR1 is SNHLY, CDR2 FYNNEI, per germline. This CDR3 is 14 amino acids long. Full variable domain (remainder filled in from reference TRBV2 and TRBJ1-5): EPEVTQTPSHQVTQMGQEVILRCVPISNHLYFYWYRQILGQKVEFLVSFYNNEISEKSEIFDDQFSVERPDGSNFTLKIRSTKLEDSAMYFCASSAQTRNQPQHFGDGTRLSIL.

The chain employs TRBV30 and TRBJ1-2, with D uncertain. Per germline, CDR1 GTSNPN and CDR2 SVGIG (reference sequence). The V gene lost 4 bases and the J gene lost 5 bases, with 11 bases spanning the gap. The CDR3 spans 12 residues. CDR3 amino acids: CAWTAGQYGYTF. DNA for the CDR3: TGTGCCTGGACGGCGGGTCAGTATGGCTACACCTTC.

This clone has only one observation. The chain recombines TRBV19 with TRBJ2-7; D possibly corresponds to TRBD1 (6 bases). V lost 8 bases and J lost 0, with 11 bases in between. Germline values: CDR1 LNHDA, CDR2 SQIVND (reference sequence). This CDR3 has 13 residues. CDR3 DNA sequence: TGTGCCAGTCCTGACAGGCACTCCTACGAGCAGTACTTC. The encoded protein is CASPDRHSYEQYF.

CDR3 residues: CASSGAGGYNEQFF. In DNA, the CDR3 is TGTGCCAGCAGCGGGGCGGGGGGCTACAATGAGCAGTTCTTC. The rearrangement uses TRBV5-4 and TRBJ2-1, with 8 bases aligning to TRBD2. Per germline, CDR1 SGHNT and CDR2 YYREEE (reference sequence). The CDR3 sequence is 14 residues long. Losses at the gene ends were 4 bases for V and 3 bases for J; bases not matched to a gene: 3.

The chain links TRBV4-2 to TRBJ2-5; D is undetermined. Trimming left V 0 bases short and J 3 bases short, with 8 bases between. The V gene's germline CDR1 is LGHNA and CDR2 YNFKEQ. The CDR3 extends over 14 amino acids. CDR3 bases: TGTGCCAGCAGCCAAGATAAGCTGAAAGAGACCCAGTACTTC. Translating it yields CASSQDKLKETQYF.

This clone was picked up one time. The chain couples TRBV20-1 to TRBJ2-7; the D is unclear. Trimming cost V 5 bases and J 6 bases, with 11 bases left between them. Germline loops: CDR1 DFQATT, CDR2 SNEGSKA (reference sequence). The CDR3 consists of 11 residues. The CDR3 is CSASSRVEQYF. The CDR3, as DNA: TGCAGTGCTTCCTCCCGTGTCGAGCAGTACTTC.

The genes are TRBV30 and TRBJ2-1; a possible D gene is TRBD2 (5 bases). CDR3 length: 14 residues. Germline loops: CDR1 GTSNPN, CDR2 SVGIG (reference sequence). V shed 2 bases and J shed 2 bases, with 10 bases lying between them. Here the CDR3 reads CAWSRSGPYNEQFF. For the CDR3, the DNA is TGTGCCTGGAGTAGAAGCGGTCCCTACAATGAGCAGTTCTTC.

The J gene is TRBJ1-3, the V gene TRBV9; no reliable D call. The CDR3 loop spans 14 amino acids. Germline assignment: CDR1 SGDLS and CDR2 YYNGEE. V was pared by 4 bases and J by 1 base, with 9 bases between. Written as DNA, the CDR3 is TGTGCCAGCAGCCCCTCCTTGTCTGGAAACACCATATATTTT. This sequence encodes CASSPSLSGNTIYF.

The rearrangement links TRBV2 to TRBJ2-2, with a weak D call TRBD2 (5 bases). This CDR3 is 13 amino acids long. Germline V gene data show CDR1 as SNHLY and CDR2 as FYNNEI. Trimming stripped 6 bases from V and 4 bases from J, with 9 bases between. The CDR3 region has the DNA TGTGCCAGCAGAGCGGAGACCACCGGGGAGCTGTTTTTT. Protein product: CASRAETTGELFF.

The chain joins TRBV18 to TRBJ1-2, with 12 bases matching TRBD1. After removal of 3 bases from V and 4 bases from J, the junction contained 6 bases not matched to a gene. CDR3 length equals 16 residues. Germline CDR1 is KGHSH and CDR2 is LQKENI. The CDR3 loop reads CASSPNRGQGAYGYTF. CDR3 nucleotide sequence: TGTGCCAGCTCACCCAACCGGGGACAGGGGGCCTATGGCTACACCTTC.

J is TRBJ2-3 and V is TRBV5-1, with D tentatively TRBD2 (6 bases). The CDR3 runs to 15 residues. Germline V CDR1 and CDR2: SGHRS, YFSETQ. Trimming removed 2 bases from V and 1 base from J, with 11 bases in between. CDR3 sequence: CASSFGTSGTDTQYF. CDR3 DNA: TGCGCCAGCAGCTTCGGGACTTCTGGCACAGATACGCAGTATTTT. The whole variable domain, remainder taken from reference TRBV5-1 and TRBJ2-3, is KAGVTQTPRYLIKTRGQQVTLSCSPISGHRSVSWYQQTPGQGLQFLFEYFSETQRNKGNFPGRFSGRQFSNSRSEMNVSTLELGDSALYLCASSFGTSGTDTQYFGPGTRLTVL.